This T cell receptor (beta chain) was obtained from a study of read filtering for tumor transcriptome and immune sequencing. This clonotype has more than one count but fewer than ten. Its specificity is unknown. At one boundary the junction diverges from the germline segment, which might be a read error. This library used approximately 370 ng RNA and molecular barcoded adaptors spanning alpha/delta and beta/gamma chains. TCRdb reprocessed the reads via MiXCR and lists one record per CDR3 protein. The sample carries tens of thousands of distinct CDR3 sequences, roughly 18% recorded once. Study observations and caveats: Correlation between methods rose after single-read clonotypes were removed.

The CDR3 is 17 residues long. Looked up from germline, CDR1 is SQVTM and CDR2 is ANQGSEA. The sequenced material came from a population of CD138-negative cells sorted from bone marrow. The rearrangement uses TRBV29-1 and TRBJ2-1; 12 positions match TRBD2. This clonotype was sampled from a donor aged 40 or older with multiple myeloma. The CDR3, as DNA: TGCAGCGTTGAAGGTGGTGGACTAGCGGGATCGTTAAGTGAGCGGTTCTTC. Residues: CSVEGGGLAGSLSERFF.